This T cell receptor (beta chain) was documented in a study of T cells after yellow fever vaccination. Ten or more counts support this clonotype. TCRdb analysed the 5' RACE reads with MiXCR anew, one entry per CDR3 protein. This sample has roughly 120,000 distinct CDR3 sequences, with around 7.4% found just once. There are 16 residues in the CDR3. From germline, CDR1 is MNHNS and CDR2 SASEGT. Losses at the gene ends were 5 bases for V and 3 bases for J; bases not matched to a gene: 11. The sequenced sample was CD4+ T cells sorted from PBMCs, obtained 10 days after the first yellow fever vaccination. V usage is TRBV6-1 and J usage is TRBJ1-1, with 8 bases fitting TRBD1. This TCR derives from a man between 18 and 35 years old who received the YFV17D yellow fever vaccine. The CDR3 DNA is TGTGCCAGCAGTAAGACAGGGGCCGCCAAAGACACTGAAGCTTTCTTT. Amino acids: CASSKTGAAKDTEAFF.